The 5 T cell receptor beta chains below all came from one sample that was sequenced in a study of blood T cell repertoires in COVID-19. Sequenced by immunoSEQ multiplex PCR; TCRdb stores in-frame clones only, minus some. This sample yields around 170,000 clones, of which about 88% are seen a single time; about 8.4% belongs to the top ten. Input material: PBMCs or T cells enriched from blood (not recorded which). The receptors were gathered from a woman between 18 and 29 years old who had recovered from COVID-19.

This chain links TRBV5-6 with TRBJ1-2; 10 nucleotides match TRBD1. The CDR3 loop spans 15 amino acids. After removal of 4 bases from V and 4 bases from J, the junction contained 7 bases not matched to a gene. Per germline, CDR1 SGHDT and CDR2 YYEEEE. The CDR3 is CASSPGQGIIYGYTF. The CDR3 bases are TGTGCCAGCAGCCCGGGACAGGGGATCATCTATGGCTACACCTTC.

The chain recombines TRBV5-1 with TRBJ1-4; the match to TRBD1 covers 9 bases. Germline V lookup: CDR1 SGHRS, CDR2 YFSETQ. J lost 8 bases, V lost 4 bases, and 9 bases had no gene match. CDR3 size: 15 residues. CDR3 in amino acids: CASSPGGGQGEKLFF. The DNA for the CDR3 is TGCGCCAGCAGCCCTGGGGGGGGACAGGGAGAAAAACTGTTTTTT.

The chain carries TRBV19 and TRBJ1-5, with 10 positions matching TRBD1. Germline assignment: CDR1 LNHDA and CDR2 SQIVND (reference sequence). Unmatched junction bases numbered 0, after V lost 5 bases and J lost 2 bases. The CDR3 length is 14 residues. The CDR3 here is CASSGQGGNQPQHF. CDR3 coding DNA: TGTGCCAGTAGTGGACAGGGGGGCAATCAGCCCCAGCATTTT.

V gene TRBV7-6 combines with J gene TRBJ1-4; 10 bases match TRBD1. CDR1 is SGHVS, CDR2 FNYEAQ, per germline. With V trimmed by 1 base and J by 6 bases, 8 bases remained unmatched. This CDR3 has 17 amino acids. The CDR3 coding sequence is TGTGCCAGCAGCTTAGGACTGCCGGGACAGGGGTATGAAAAACTGTTTTTT. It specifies CASSLGLPGQGYEKLFF.

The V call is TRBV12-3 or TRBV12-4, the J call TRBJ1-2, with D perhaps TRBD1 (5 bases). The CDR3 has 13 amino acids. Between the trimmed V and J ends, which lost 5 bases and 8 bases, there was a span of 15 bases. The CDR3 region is CASSIAQGWGYTF. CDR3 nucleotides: TGTGCCAGCAGTATCGCCCAGGGCTGGGGCTACACCTTC.